This T cell receptor beta chain was sequenced during a study of control samples from healthy donors and cancer patients (dated by TCRdb to the early 2020s). CDR1 is given as LNHDA and CDR2 as SQIVND, both from the germline V gene (reference sequence). The cysteine opens and the phenylalanine closes a CDR3 of 16 amino acids. The entry retains the CDR3 DNA only, 48 bases that are in frame from base 1. From V the trimming removes 7 bases and from J it removes 4 bases, while the gene matches leave 7 bases of the junction unaccounted for. In regard to this clone: This receptor's antigen is unknown. No base quality information exists; no much larger clone differs at one position.

Libraries were prepared through the immunoSEQ multiplex PCR assay. The table comes from immuneACCESS by way of TCRdb, which keeps in-frame sequences with V and J called. Part of the clones is missing from these tables; in studies checked, under half for an unresolved V gene and the rest for unknown reasons. The sample table records over 8,000 clones; approximately 91% of these occur just once. Around 23% of the sample lies in the top ten. This receptor was identified in a man in his fifties or sixties with colorectal cancer. Sequenced sample: PBMCs. This chain is built from TRBV19 and TRBJ2-2; 12 nucleotides in the junction match TRBD2. The sequenced DNA is TGTGCCAGTATTCCGACTAGCGGGGGCCTCACCGGGGAGCTGTTTTTT. Its coded protein is CASIPTSGGLTGELFF.